The 3 T cell receptor beta chains below come from one sample, sequenced in a study of blood T cell repertoires in COVID-19. TCRdb's copy holds only in-frame clones and misses some; the assay was immunoSEQ multiplex PCR. The table has 350,000 to 400,000 clones, 80% to 95% seen once. The sequencing sample was made of PBMCs or T cells enriched from blood (not recorded which). All receptors come from a middle-aged woman who had been exposed to COVID-19.

This chain links TRBV21-1 with TRBJ1-2; the D call in the table, TRBD1, was not verified against the DNA. TRBV21-1 is assigned pseudogene status. The CDR3 extends over 14 amino acids. In DNA, the CDR3 is TGTGCCAGCAGGCAACATGCGACAAACTATGGCTACACCTTC. It codes for CASRQHATNYGYTF.

The CDR3 loop is CASSIGGGNYGYTF. The DNA of the CDR3 is TGTGCCAGTAGTATAGGAGGAGGGAACTATGGCTACACCTTC. V is TRBV19 and J is TRBJ1-2; D not certain. The germline V and J ends were trimmed by 1 base and 2 bases, with 8 bases remaining between them. From germline, CDR1 is LNHDA and CDR2 SQIVND (reference sequence). The CDR3 contains 14 residues.

The chain couples TRBV3-1 (or the pseudogene TRBV3-2) to TRBJ1-2; D might be TRBD1 (5 bases). The ends were cut back, 0 bases at V and 9 bases at J, with 11 bases in the middle. The CDR3 totals 13 residues. CDR1 is LGHDT, CDR2 YNNKEL, per germline (reference sequence). The CDR3 region has the DNA TGTGCCAGCAGCCAAGACTCGCGGGGACGCTACACCTTC. It yields the protein CASSQDSRGRYTF.